Following are 4 T cell receptor beta chains from one sample sequenced in a study of PD-1 blockade in classical Hodgkin lymphoma. The time point was: cycle 4 day 1 (C4D1), after about 6 weeks of nivolumab. All trial patients relapsed after autologous stem cell transplantation. The table came from immunoSEQ multiplex PCR; TCRdb's copy has only in-frame clones and leaves some out. Found here are fewer than 100,000 clones, roughly 91% of them singletons; the top ten hold roughly 2%. The sequencing used peripheral blood mononuclear cells (PBMCs), collected before the fourth cycle of nivolumab. All receptors derive from a human donor with classical Hodgkin lymphoma.

This sequence joins TRBV10-1 and TRBJ2-1; D call uncertain. Germline CDR1 and CDR2: WNHNN and SYGVQD (reference sequence). The V gene lost 0 bases and the J gene lost 5 bases, with 5 bases spanning the gap. This CDR3 region has 13 residues. CDR3 sequence: CASSESGNNEQFF. In DNA, the CDR3 is TGCGCCAGCAGTGAGTCAGGGAACAATGAGCAGTTCTTC.

This rearrangement joins TRBV2 to TRBJ2-5; D gene ambiguous. Between the trimmed V and J ends, which lost 2 bases and 5 bases, there was a span of 6 bases. Germline CDR1 and CDR2: SNHLY and FYNNEI. The CDR3 has 12 residues. CDR3 loop: CASSETRETQYF. The CDR3, as DNA: TGTGCCAGCAGTGAAACCCGGGAGACCCAGTACTTC.

This chain connects TRBV19 to TRBJ1-2, with 9 nucleotides matching TRBD1. CDR3 length: 17 amino acids. Trimming took 4 bases from V and 3 from J; bases not matched to a gene: 12. Looked up from germline, CDR1 is LNHDA and CDR2 is SQIVND (reference sequence). The CDR3 DNA reads TGTGCCAGTAGTAGGCTGCGGGACAGGGATTCCCACTATGGCTACACCTTC. Its protein is CASSRLRDRDSHYGYTF. Full variable domain (rest looked up from reference TRBV19 and TRBJ1-2): DGGITQSPKYLFRKEGQNVTLSCEQNLNHDAMYWYRQDPGQGLRLIYYSQIVNDFQKGDIAEGYSVSREKKESFPLTVTSAQKNPTAFYLCASSRLRDRDSHYGYTFGSGTRLTVV.

V usage is TRBV4-1 and J usage is TRBJ1-1; tentative D call: TRBD1 (6 bases). The V end was cut by 0 bases, the J end by 6 bases, with 20 bases between. CDR3 length: 17 residues. CDR1 is MGHRA and CDR2 is YSYEKL in the germline V gene. The CDR3 bases are TGCGCCAGCAGCCAAGATACCCCAGGGGCGCTTCCGTCTGAAGCTTTCTTT. Residues: CASSQDTPGALPSEAFF.